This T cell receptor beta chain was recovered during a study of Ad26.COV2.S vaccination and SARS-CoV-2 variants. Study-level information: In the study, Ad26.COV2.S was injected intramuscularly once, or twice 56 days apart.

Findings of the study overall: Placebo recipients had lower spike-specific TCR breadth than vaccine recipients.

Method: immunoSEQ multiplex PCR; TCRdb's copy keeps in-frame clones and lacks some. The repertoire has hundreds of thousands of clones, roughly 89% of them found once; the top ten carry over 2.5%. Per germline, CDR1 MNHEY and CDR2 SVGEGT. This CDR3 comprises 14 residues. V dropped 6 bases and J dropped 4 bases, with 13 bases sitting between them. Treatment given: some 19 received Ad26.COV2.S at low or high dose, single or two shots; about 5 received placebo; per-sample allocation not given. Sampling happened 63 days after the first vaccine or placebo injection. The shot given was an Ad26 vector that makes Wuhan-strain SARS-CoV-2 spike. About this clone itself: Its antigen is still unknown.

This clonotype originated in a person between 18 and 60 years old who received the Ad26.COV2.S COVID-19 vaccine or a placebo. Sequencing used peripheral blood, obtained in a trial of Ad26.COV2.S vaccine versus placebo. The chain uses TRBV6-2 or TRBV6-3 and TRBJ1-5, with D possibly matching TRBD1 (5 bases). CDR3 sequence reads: CASSRGRENQPQHF. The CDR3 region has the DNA TGTGCCAGCAGCCGGGGACGGGAGAATCAGCCCCAGCATTTT.